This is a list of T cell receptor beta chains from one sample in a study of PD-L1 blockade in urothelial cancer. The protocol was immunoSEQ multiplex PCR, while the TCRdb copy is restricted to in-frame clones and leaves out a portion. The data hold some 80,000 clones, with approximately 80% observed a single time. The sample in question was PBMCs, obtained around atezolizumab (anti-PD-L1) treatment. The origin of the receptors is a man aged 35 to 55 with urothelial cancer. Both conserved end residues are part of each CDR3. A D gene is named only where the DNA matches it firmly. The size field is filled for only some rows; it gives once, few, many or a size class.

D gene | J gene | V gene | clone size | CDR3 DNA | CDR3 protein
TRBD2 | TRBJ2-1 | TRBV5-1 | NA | TGCGCCAGCAGCTTGACTAGCGGGATGAACAATGAGCAGTTCTTC | CASSLTSGMNNEQFF
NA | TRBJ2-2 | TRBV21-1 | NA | TGTGCCGGCGGAGGAACCTCAAGGACAGAGAACACCGGGGAGCTGTTTTTT | CAGGGTSRTENTGELFF
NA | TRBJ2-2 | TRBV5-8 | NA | TGTGCCAGCAGCTTGGCCGCGCGGGCGGGCACGTCGGCCGGGGAGCTGTTTTTT | CASSLAARAGTSAGELFF
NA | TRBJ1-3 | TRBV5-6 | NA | TGTGCCAGCAGCTTGGCAGCGGGAAACACCATATATTTT | CASSLAAGNTIYF
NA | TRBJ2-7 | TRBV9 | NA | TGTGCCAGCAGCGTAGCTCCAAGTCCAGACATAATGTACTTC | CASSVAPSPDIMYF
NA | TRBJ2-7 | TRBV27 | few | TGTGCCAGCAGTCGACAGGTGGAACCCTACGAGCAGTACTTC | CASSRQVEPYEQYF
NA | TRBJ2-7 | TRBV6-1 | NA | TGTGCCAGCTTGCACAGCTACGAGCAGTACTTC | CASLHSYEQYF
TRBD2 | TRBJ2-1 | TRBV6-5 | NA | TGTGCCAGCAGTTCAAAAATAGCGGGATTAAACAATGAGCAGTTCTTC | CASSSKIAGLNNEQFF
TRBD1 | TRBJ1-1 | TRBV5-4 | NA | TGTGCCAGCAGCTTGGAGGACAGGGGGTCCACTGAAGCTTTCTTT | CASSLEDRGSTEAFF
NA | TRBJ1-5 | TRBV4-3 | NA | TGCGCCAGCAGCCTTCAGGCCCAGAGCAATCAGCCCCAGCATTTT | CASSLQAQSNQPQHF
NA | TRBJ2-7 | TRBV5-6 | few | TGTGCCAGCAGCCTAGGGGGTGCATCCTACGAGCAGTACTTC | CASSLGGASYEQYF
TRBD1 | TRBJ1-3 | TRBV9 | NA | TGTGCCAGCAGCGTATCCGGCAGTGCGGGACAGAACACCATATATTTT | CASSVSGSAGQNTIYF
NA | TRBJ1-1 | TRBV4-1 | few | TGCGCCAGCACCGGGGGGTTTGACACTGAAGCTTTCTTT | CASTGGFDTEAFF